The sequence of this T cell receptor beta chain was determined in a study of blood T cell repertoires in COVID-19. Across the study: From the United States, Italy and Spain came samples of acute and convalescent COVID-19. Nucleic acid was either cDNA or gDNA, and it came from T cells, B-cell-depleted T cells, or PBMCs.

Authors' analysis steps: Nucleated cell counts were estimated from reference gene primer amplification. Data came from immunoSEQ multiplex PCR; TCRdb stores just in-frame clones and leaves some out. D and trimming were read from the DNA, whereas the V and J calls and clone size are those reported in that table. The table includes 350,000 to 400,000 clones, around 90% detected once. Trimming removed 5 bases at V and 7 bases at J, with 12 bases between. This CDR3 contains 13 residues. Germline V gene sequence: CDR1 LNHDA, CDR2 SQIVND (reference sequence). The V gene is TRBV19, the J gene TRBJ1-5; D remains ambiguous. The sequence came from a man between 18 and 29 years old with active or convalescent COVID-19. The sequencing input was peripheral blood. This chain's CDR3 is CASSDYYGQPQHF. As DNA, the CDR3 is TGTGCCAGTAGTGACTATTACGGCCAGCCCCAGCATTTT.